Presented here are 5 T cell receptor beta chains from one specimen sequenced in a study of T cell repertoires in cytomegalovirus infection. TCRdb called the reads again in MiXCR, with one record for every CDR3 protein. The data contain approximately 700,000 distinct CDR3 sequences, about a third of them singletons. The material sequenced was PBMCs. The receptors originated from a human donor in good health (CMV status not recorded). Some clones in this sample may be carry-over from other donors' samples.

The V and J genes are TRBV19 and TRBJ2-7; D remains ambiguous. Germline V gene lookup returns CDR1 LNHDA and CDR2 SQIVND (reference sequence). The CDR3 contains 14 residues. V was trimmed by 2 bases and J by 3 bases, leaving 11 bases between them. CDR3 region: CASSISPDNYEQYF. In DNA, the CDR3 is TGTGCCAGTAGTATATCCCCCGACAACTACGAGCAGTACTTC.

As regards this clonotype: A much larger clone differs from this one at a single base, so this may be a read error. V gene TRBV7-2 combines with J gene TRBJ1-6, with TRBD1 matching over 9 bases. This CDR3 spans 17 amino acids. The junction had 9 bases not matched to a gene; V was cut back by 3 bases and J by 6 bases. CDR1 and CDR2 (germline): SGHTA, FQGNSA. In DNA form, the CDR3 reads TGTGCCAGCAGCTTCAGGACAGGGGTGGGTGGTAATTCACCCCTCCACTTT. Translated: CASSFRTGVGGNSPLHF.

The J gene is TRBJ2-2, the V gene TRBV28; TRBD1 might be the D (6 bases). The CDR3 covers 13 residues. CDR1 and CDR2 (germline): MDHEN, SYDVKM. V shed 5 bases and J shed 7 bases, with 11 bases lying between them. DNA of the CDR3: TGTGCCAGCAGTCAACAGGGATTCGGGGAGCTGTTTTTT. Translation: CASSQQGFGELFF.

A note on this clonotype: One junction end disagrees with the germline gene, perhaps due to a read error. The chain links TRBV28 to TRBJ1-4; D might be TRBD1 (6 bases). The CDR3 contains 15 residues. Germline-derived CDR1 and CDR2 are MDHEN and SYDVKM. CDR3 region: CSSRHPHLAGEKLFF. In DNA, the CDR3 is TGTTCCAGCAGACACCCACATTTGGCAGGGGAAAAACTTTTTTTT.

This clonotype has only a few counts. The chain combines TRBV7-8 with TRBJ2-4; TRBD1 aligns across 9 bases. Looked up from germline, CDR1 is SGHVS and CDR2 is FQNEAQ. Trimming cost V 2 bases and J 0 bases; bases outside gene matches: 14. The CDR3 length is 20 residues. In DNA, the CDR3 is TGTGCCAGCAGCTTAACATCACAGGGGGCCGCCGATTTAGCCAAAAACATTCAGTACTTC. This sequence encodes CASSLTSQGAADLAKNIQYF. The whole variable domain, remainder taken from reference TRBV7-8 and TRBJ2-4, is GAGVSQSPRYKVAKRGQDVALRCDPISGHVSLFWYQQALGQGPEFLTYFQNEAQLDKSGLPSDRFFAERPEGSVSTLKIQRTQQEDSAVYLCASSLTSQGAADLAKNIQYFGAGTRLSVL.